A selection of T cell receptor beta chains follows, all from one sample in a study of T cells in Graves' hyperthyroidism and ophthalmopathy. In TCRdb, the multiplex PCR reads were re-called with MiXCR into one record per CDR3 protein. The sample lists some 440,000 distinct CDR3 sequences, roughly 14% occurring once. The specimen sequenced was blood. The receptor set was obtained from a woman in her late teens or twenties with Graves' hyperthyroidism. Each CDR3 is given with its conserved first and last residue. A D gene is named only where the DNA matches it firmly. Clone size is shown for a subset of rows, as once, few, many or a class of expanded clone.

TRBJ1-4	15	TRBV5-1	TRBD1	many	TGCGCCAGCAGCTTGGAGAGGGGGCGACCTGAAAAACTGTTTTTT	CASSLERGRPEKLFF
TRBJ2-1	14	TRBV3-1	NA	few	TGTGCCAGCAGCCAAGACTCGCAGGGGACCGAGCAGTTCTTC	CASSQDSQGTEQFF
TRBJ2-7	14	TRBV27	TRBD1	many	TGTGCCAGCGGGCCAGGGACAGGGTGGGACGAGCAGTACTTC	CASGPGTGWDEQYF
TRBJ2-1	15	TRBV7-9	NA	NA	TGTGCCAGCAGCTTAAGAAGCGGGTTATCCAATGAGCAGTTCTTC	CASSLRSGLSNEQFF
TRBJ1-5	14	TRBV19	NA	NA	TGTGCCAGTAAGTCCGGGCCCATCAATCAGCCCCAGCATTTT	CASKSGPINQPQHF
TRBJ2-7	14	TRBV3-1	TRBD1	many	TGTGCCAGCAGCTCCGGGACAGGGGCCTACGAGCAGTACTTC	CASSSGTGAYEQYF
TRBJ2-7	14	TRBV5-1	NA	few	TGCGCCAGCAGCTTGGGCATTTCTTCCTACGAGCAGTACTTC	CASSLGISSYEQYF
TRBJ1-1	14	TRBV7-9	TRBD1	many	TGTGCCAGCAGCAAGACAGGGAGGAACACTGAAGCTTTCTTT	CASSKTGRNTEAFF
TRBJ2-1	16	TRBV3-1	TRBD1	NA	TGTGCCAGCAGTCAAGAGATAGAAACAGGGGTGAATGAGCAGTTCTTC	CASSQEIETGVNEQFF
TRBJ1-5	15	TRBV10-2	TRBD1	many	TGCGCCAGCAGGAAGACAGGGGACCGCAATCAGCCCCAGCATTTT	CASRKTGDRNQPQHF